This T cell receptor beta chain was retrieved from a study of shared clonotypes between healthy human individuals. Study context: CD8 memory received one plate per donor, CD8 naive two, CD4 memory three and CD4 naive three.

This CDR3 has 14 residues. With V trimmed by 4 bases and J by 3 bases, 5 bases remained unmatched. Germline CDR1 is GTSNPN and CDR2 is SVGIG (reference sequence). Naive CD4+ cells were CD45RA-selected; the remaining cells were memory. This table comes from immunoSEQ multiplex PCR, and its TCRdb copy is limited to in-frame clones, with some not included. The sample comprises roughly 2.4 million clones, about 94% of which are singletons, and 0.1% to 0.15% rests with the top ten. Sequencing was done on a sample of naive CD4+ T cells sorted from blood. The subset: CD45RA+ positively selected. This sequence originates from a man aged 18 to 29 in good health. The chain has TRBV30 and TRBJ1-3, with TRBD1 matching 8 bases. This CDR3 reads CAWTGGAVGNTIYF. CDR3 nucleotide sequence: TGTGCCTGGACAGGGGGCGCGGTTGGAAACACCATATATTTT.